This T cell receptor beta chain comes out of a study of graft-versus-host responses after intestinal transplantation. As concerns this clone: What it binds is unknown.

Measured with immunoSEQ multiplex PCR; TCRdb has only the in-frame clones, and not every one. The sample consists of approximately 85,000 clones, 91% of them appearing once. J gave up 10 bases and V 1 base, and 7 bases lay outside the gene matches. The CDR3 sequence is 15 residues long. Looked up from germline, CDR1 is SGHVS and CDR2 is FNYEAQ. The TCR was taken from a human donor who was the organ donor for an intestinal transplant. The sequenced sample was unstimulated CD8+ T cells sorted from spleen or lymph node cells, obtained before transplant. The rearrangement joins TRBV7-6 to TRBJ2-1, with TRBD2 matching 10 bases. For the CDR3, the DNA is TGTGCCAGCAGCTTAGAACTAGCGGGATTACAGGAGCAGTTCTTC. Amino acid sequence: CASSLELAGLQEQFF. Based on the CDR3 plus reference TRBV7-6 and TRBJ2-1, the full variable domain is GAGVSQSPRYKVTKRGQDVALRCDPISGHVSLYWYRQALGQGPEFLTYFNYEAQQDKSGLPNDRFSAERPEGSISTLTIQRTEQRDSAMYRCASSLELAGLQEQFFGPGTRLTVL.